The clone carrying this T cell receptor beta chain was recorded at least ten times. RNA transcripts were the template for amplifying TCR beta CDR3 regions. Researchers ran a first-round RT-PCR on the TCR CDR3 using the HTBI primer set. TCRdb re-derived calls from the multiplex PCR reads in MiXCR, one entry per CDR3 protein. Of about 510,000 distinct CDR3 sequences listed, about 15% were seen once; the top ten hold about 15%. This entry belongs to a study of T cells in Graves' hyperthyroidism and ophthalmopathy. The germline V gene has CDR1 LGHDT and CDR2 YNNKEL (reference sequence). CDR3 size: 14 residues. Trimming stripped 4 bases from V and 3 bases from J, with 9 bases between.

This chain links TRBV3-1 with TRBJ2-2; D is uncertain. Source material: blood. This receptor was identified in a woman aged 40 to 49 with Graves' hyperthyroidism. DNA of the CDR3: TGTGCCAGCAGCCCCGGGCATGACACCGGGGAGCTGTTTTTT. Its protein product is CASSPGHDTGELFF.